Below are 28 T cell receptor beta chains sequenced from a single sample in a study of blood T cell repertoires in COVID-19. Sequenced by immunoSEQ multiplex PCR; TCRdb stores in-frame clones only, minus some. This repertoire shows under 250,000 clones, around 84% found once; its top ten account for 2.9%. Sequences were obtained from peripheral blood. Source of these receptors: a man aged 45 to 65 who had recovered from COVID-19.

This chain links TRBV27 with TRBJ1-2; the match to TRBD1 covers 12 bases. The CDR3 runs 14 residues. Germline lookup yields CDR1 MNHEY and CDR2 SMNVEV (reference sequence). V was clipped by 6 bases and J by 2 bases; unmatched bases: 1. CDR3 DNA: TGTGCCAGCAGGGGACAGGGGGCGAACTATGGCTACACCTTC. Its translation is CASRGQGANYGYTF.

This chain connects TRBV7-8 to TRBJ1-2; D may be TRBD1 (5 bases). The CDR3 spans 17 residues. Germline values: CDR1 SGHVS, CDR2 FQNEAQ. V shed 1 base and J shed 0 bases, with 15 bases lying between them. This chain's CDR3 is CASSLVSGHSANYGYTF. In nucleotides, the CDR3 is TGTGCCAGCAGCTTAGTAAGTGGACACTCAGCTAACTATGGCTACACCTTC.

CDR3: CASSRTGLNTEAFF. The CDR3 DNA follows: TGCGCCAGCAGCCGCACAGGACTGAACACTGAAGCTTTCTTT. The chain couples TRBV4-1 to TRBJ1-1; TRBD1 might be the D (5 bases). CDR3 length: 14 amino acids. Trimming removed 4 bases at V and 0 bases at J, with 9 bases between. The germline V gene has CDR1 MGHRA and CDR2 YSYEKL.

The CDR3 nucleotides read TGCGCCAGCAGCTTGGTGGCAGGGACTAGCACAGATACGCAGTATTTT. Its translation: CASSLVAGTSTDTQYF. This chain links TRBV5-1 with TRBJ2-3; D possibly corresponds to TRBD2 (6 bases). The CDR3 consists of 16 residues. Germline V CDR1 and CDR2: SGHRS, YFSETQ. The germline V and J ends were trimmed by 0 bases and 0 bases, with 11 bases remaining between them.

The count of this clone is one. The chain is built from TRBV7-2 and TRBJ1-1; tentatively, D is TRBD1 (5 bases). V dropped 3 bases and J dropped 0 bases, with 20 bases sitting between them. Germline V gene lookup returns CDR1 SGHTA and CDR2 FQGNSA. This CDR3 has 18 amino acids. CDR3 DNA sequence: TGTGCCAGCAGCTTCATGGGGCGGGGCACGTGGGTGAACACTGAAGCTTTCTTT. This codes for CASSFMGRGTWVNTEAFF.

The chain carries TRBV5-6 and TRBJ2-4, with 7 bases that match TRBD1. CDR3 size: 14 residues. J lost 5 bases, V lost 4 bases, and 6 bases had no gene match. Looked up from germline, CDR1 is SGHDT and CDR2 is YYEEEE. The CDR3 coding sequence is TGTGCCAGCAGCCTCAGGGGGAGCCAAAACATTCAGTACTTC. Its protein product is CASSLRGSQNIQYF.

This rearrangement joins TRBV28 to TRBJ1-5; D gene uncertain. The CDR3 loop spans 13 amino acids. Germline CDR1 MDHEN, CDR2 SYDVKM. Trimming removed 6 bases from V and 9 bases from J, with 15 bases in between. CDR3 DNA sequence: TGTGCCAGCAGCGAACGCGTAGTTCGGCCCCAGCATTTT. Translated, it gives CASSERVVRPQHF.

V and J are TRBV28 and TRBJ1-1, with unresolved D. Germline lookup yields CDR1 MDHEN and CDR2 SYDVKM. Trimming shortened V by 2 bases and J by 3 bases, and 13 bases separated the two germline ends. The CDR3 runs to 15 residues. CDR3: CASSLRPGQHTEAFF. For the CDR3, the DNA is TGTGCCAGCAGTTTAAGACCTGGGCAGCACACTGAAGCTTTCTTT.

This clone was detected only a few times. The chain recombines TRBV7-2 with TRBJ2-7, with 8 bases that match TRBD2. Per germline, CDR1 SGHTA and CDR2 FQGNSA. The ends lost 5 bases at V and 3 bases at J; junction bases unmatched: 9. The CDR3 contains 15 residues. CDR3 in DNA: TGTGCCAGCAGCCCGCGACCGGGACTAGTCTACGAGCAGTACTTC. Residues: CASSPRPGLVYEQYF.

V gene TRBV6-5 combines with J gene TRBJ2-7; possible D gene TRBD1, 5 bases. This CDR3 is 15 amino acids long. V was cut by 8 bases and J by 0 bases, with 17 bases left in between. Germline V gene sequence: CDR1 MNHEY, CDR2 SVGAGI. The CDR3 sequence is CASEVTRVNSYEQYF. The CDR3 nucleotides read TGTGCCAGCGAGGTCACCAGGGTTAACTCCTACGAGCAGTACTTC.

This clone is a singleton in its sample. CDR3 sequence reads: CASSTTGPTYEQYF. The CDR3 bases are TGTGCCAGTAGTACGACAGGACCAACCTACGAGCAGTACTTC. This chain joins TRBV19 and TRBJ2-7; tentative D call: TRBD1 (6 bases). The CDR3 sequence is 14 residues long. Looked up from germline, CDR1 is LNHDA and CDR2 is SQIVND (reference sequence). The V end was cut by 4 bases, the J end by 2 bases, with 12 bases between.

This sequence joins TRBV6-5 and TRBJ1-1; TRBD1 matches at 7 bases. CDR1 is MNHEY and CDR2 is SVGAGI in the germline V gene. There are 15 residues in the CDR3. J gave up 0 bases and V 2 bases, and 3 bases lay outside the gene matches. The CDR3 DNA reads TGTGCCAGCAGTTACGGGGACAGATTGAACACTGAAGCTTTCTTT. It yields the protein CASSYGDRLNTEAFF.

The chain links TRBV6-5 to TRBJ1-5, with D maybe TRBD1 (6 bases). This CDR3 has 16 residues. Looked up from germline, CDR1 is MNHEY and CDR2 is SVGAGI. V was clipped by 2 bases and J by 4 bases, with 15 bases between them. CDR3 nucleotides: TGTGCCAGCAGTTACACGCCGGGGACAAGTAATCAGCCCCAGCATTTT. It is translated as CASSYTPGTSNQPQHF.

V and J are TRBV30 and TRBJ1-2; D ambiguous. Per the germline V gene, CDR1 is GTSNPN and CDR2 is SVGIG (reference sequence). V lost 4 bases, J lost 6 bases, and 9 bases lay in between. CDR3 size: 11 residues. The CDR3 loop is CAWNYGDGYTF. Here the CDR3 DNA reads TGTGCCTGGAATTACGGGGATGGCTACACCTTC. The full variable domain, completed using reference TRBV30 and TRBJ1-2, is SQTIHQWPATLVQPVGSPLSLECTVEGTSNPNLYWYRQAAGRGLQLLFYSVGIGQISSEVPQNLSASRPQDRQFILSSKKLLLSDSGFYLCAWNYGDGYTFGSGTRLTVV.

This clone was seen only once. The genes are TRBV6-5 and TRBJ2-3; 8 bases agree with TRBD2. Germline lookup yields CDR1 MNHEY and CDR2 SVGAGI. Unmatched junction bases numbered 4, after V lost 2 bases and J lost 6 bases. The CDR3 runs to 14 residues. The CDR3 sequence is CASSYGAGGDTQYF. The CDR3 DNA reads TGTGCCAGCAGTTACGGCGCGGGAGGTGATACGCAGTATTTT.

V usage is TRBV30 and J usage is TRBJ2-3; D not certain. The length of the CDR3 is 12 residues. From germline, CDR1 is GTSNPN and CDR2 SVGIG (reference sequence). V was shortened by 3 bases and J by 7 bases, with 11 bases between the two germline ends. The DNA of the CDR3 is TGTGCCTGGAGCCCTACGTTATATACGCAGTATTTT. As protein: CAWSPTLYTQYF. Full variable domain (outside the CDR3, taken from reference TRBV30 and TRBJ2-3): SQTIHQWPATLVQPVGSPLSLECTVEGTSNPNLYWYRQAAGRGLQLLFYSVGIGQISSEVPQNLSASRPQDRQFILSSKKLLLSDSGFYLCAWSPTLYTQYFGPGTRLTVL.

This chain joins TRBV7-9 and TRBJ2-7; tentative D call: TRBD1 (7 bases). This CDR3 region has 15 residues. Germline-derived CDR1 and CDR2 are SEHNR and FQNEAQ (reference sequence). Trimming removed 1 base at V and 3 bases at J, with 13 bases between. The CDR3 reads CASSLGGDSYYEQYF. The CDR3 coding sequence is TGTGCCAGCAGCTTAGGGGGGGACAGCTACTACGAGCAGTACTTC.

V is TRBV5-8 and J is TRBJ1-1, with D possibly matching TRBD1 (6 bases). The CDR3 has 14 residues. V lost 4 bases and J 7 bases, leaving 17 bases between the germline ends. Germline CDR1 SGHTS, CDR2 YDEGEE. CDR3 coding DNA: TGTGCCAGCAGCACCAGGGGATCCGGGAATGAAGCTTTCTTT. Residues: CASSTRGSGNEAFF.

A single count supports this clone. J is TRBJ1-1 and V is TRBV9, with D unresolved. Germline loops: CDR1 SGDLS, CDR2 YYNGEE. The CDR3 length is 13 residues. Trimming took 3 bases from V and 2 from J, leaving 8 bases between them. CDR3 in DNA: TGTGCCAGCAGCGCGGTACCTAACACTGAAGCTTTCTTT. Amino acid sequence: CASSAVPNTEAFF.

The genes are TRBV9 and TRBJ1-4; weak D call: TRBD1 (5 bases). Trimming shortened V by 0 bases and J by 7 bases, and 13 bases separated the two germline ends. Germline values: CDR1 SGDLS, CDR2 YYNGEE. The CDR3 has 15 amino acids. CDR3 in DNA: TGTGCCAGCAGCGTAGGAGGGCAGGGAGGTGAAAAACTGTTTTTT. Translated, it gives CASSVGGQGGEKLFF. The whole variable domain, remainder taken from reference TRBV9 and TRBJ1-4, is DSGVTQTPKHLITATGQRVTLRCSPRSGDLSVYWYQQSLDQGLQFLIQYYNGEERAKGNILERFSAQQFPDLHSELNLSSLELGDSALYFCASSVGGQGGEKLFFGSGTQLSVL.

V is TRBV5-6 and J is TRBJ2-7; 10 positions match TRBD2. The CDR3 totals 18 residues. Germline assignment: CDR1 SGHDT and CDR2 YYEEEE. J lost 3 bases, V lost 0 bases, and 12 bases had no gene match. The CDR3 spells CASSLVGTSASLNYEQYF. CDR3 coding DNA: TGTGCCAGCAGCTTGGTTGGGACTAGCGCATCGTTAAACTACGAGCAGTACTTC. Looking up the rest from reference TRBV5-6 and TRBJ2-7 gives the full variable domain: DAGVTQSPTHLIKTRGQQVTLRCSPKSGHDTVSWYQQALGQGPQFIFQYYEEEERQRGNFPDRFSGHQFPNYSSELNVNALLLGDSALYLCASSLVGTSASLNYEQYFGPGTRLTVT.

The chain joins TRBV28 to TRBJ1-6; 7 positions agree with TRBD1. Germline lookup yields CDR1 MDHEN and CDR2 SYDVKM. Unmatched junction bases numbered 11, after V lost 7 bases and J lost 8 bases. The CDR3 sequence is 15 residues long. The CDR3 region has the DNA TGTGCCAGCACCCTGCTCAGGGGGTCTTATTCACCCCTCCACTTT. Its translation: CASTLLRGSYSPLHF. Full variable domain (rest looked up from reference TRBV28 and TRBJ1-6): DVKVTQSSRYLVKRTGEKVFLECVQDMDHENMFWYRQDPGLGLRLIYFSYDVKMKEKGDIPEGYSVSREKKERFSLILESASTNQTSMYLCASTLLRGSYSPLHFGNGTRLTVT.

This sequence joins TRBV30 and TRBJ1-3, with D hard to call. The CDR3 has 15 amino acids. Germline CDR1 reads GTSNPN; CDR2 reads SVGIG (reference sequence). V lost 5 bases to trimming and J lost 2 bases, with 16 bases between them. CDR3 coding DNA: TGTGCCTGGTCCCCGGGAGGTACGGCTGGAAACACCATATATTTT. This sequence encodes CAWSPGGTAGNTIYF.

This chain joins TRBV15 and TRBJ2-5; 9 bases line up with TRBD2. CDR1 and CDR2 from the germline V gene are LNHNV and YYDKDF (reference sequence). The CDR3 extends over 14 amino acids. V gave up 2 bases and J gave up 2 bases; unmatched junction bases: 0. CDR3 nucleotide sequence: TGTGCCACCAGCAGACTAGCGGGGCAAGAGACCCAGTACTTC. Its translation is CATSRLAGQETQYF.

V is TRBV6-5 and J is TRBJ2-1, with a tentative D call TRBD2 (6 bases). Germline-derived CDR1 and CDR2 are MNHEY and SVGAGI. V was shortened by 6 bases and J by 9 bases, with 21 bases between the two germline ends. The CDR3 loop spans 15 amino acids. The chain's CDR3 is CASRLAAPVGGEQFF. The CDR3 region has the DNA TGTGCCAGCAGATTAGCGGCCCCAGTCGGTGGTGAGCAGTTCTTC.

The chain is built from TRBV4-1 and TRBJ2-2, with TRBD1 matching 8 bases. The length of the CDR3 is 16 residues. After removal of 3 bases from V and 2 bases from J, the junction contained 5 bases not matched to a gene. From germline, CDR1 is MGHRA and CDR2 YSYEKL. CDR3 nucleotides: TGCGCCAGCAGCCACGGGGACAGGTCAAACACCGGGGAGCTGTTTTTT. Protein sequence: CASSHGDRSNTGELFF.

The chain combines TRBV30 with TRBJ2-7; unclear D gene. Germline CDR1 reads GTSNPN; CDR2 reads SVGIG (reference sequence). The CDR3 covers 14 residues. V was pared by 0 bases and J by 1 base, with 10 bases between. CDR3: CAWSVPPLSYEQYF. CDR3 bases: TGTGCCTGGAGTGTACCCCCCCTATCCTACGAGCAGTACTTC.

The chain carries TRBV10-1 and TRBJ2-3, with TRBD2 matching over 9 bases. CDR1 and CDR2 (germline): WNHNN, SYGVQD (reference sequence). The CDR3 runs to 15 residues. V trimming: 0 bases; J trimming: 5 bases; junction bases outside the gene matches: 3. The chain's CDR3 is CASSESGLAKDTQYF. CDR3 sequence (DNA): TGCGCCAGCAGTGAGTCGGGACTAGCAAAAGATACGCAGTATTTT.